This T cell receptor beta chain was captured by sequencing in a study of T cells in Graves' hyperthyroidism and ophthalmopathy (dated by TCRdb to about 2019). Regarding the research as a whole: TCR V-J signatures able to tell the groups apart were searched for in a discovery cohort of 100 or so patients, of whom roughly 42 had Graves' ophthalmopathy and 55 to 65 had stable Graves' hyperthyroidism. The roughly 94 discovery patients were randomly split 7:3 into training and test sets. An independent validation cohort of around 19 hyperthyroidism patients and more than 15 patients who later progressed to ophthalmopathy tested prospective prediction of ophthalmopathy. The paper reports TCR Vbeta CDR3 sequencing of more than 120 peripheral blood samples: 43 ophthalmopathy, about 75 hyperthyroidism and approximately 17 progressor patients. Thyroid tissue and blood T-cell repertoires from six Graves' hyperthyroidism patients were also compared in the study. Following sampling, methimazole starting at 30 mg daily was given to hyperthyroidism patients, and high-dose intravenous methylprednisolone was given to ophthalmopathy patients. The investigation overall reported the following: Most expanded thyroid clonotypes (frequency above 0.001) were also detected in blood, suggesting blood repertoires may reflect thyroid immune responses. No statistical method was used to fix the sample size in advance, and group allocation was not hidden from the investigators. In validation, the model predicted progression to ophthalmopathy with about 71% sensitivity and 72% to 85% specificity, a median of about six months before onset. Ophthalmopathy was separated from stable hyperthyroidism by a 13 V-J signature model, with approximately 89% sensitivity and about 81% specificity obtained in cross-validation and 80%/75% obtained in testing.

TCR beta CDR3 regions were amplified from RNA transcripts. For the first round of RT-PCR on the TCR CDR3, the HTBI primer set was used together with the Qiagen OneStep RT-PCR kit. A second multiplex PCR round built the libraries, followed by size selection and purification. Sequencing of the libraries was done on an Illumina HiSeq2000 using paired-end 100 bp reads. In the authors' own workflow: SOAPnuke was used to process the raw data, removing reads that contained adapters or uncalled bases, had a mean Phred below 15, or lacked an exact match to the constant primer or identifier. COPE v1.2.5 was used to merge the high-quality paired reads, and each unique nucleotide sequence was defined as a clonotype. Clonotypes were aligned to IMGT TRBV, TRBD and TRBJ reference segments using MiTCR v1.1. The analysis was restricted to V-J combinations with a frequency above 0.0001, which together covered 99% to 99.2% of the repertoires. The TCS score was defined as F50 (clonal expansion) divided by E x V (chaos), with BLOSUM62-based TCRdist calculated between CDR3 peptides within each V-J. Welch's t-statistics and random forest reduced some 510 V-J features to 13, which were used in a naive Bayes classifier (R e1071). Thyroid-blood repertoire similarity was quantified with the Morisita-Horn index. The public sequencing data were trimmed at Q25 with fastp and processed into clonotypes with MiXCR by TCRdb, which kept only in-frame beta chains. CDR3 protein sequences are deduplicated, and each keeps its most common genes and DNA. TCRdb's processing, not the authors', yielded these V and J calls. The sample data list around 600,000 distinct CDR3 sequences, and approximately 42% of these were observed just once. Jointly, the top ten make up less than 9.5% of the sample.

This clonotype was seen repeatedly, ten times or more. Its antigen remains undetermined. Base quality data are lacking; no much larger clone is found one base away. Patients with uncontrolled infections, other autoimmune diseases, pregnancy or lactation were excluded. Clinical symptoms, serum thyroxine and TRAb, thyroid ultrasound, and orbital computed tomography formed the basis for the diagnoses. Total RNA was extracted with Trizol reagent, and quality was checked on an Agilent 2100 Bioanalyzer. Counted from cysteine to phenylalanine, this CDR3 has 13 amino acids. The kept DNA is CDR3 alone, 39 bases in frame from the first base. Compared with germline, V lacks 3 bases and J lacks 8 bases; bases without a gene match: 3. For CDR1 and CDR2, the germline V gene lists SGHVS and FQNEAQ.

The clonotype was recovered from an adult man with Graves' disease, either hyperthyroidism or ophthalmopathy (not recorded which). In this chain, TRBV7-8 is recombined with TRBJ2-5, and 10 junction bases match TRBD1. The material sequenced was peripheral blood or thyroid tissue (not recorded which). The CDR3 region has the sequence CASSFWDRGTQYF. The DNA sequence is given as TGTGCCAGCAGCTTTTGGGACAGGGGAACCCAGTACTTC. When the CDR3 is completed using the reference TRBV7-8 and TRBJ2-5 genes on either side, the full variable domain is GAGVSQSPRYKVAKRGQDVALRCDPISGHVSLFWYQQALGQGPEFLTYFQNEAQLDKSGLPSDRFFAERPEGSVSTLKIQRTQQEDSAVYLCASSFWDRGTQYFGPGTRLLVL.